Following are 27 T cell receptor beta chains from one sample sequenced in a study of control samples from healthy donors and cancer patients (TCRdb year 2020). The method behind the library was the immunoSEQ multiplex PCR assay. TCRdb re-hosts the immuneACCESS table, in-frame sequences only. Its copies lack some clones; in the studies checked, an unresolved V gene accounts for under half of them, and the cause for the rest is not known. Counted in this sample were 150,000 or so clones; about 90% of them appeared once. The biggest ten clones account for 1.5% to 2% of the sample. Material for sequencing was blood. These TCRs come from a man younger than 35 in good health.

The V and J genes are TRBV20-1 and TRBJ2-5; no reliable D call. The CDR3 consists of 10 residues. V was clipped by 5 bases and J by 4 bases, with 5 bases between them. Germline V gene data show CDR1 as DFQATT and CDR2 as SNEGSKA (reference sequence). The CDR3 protein is CSAGPETQYF. The CDR3 nucleotides read TGCAGTGCTGGCCCAGAGACCCAGTACTTC.

This chain connects TRBV28 to TRBJ1-2, with D tentatively TRBD1 (5 bases). Trimming cost V 7 bases and J 3 bases, with 18 bases left between them. This CDR3 has 15 amino acids. Germline V lookup: CDR1 MDHEN, CDR2 SYDVKM. The CDR3 loop reads CASTNFGTVDYGYTF. CDR3 nucleotides: TGTGCCAGCACCAACTTTGGGACCGTCGACTATGGCTACACCTTC.

This clone was counted between two and nine times. The rearrangement joins TRBV6-5 to TRBJ1-5; D may be TRBD1 (5 bases). V lost 2 bases, J lost 3 bases, and 8 bases lay in between. CDR3 length: 14 amino acids. Germline V gives CDR1 MNHEY, CDR2 SVGAGI. CDR3 sequence: CASSYAGLNQPQHF. CDR3 nucleotide sequence: TGTGCCAGCAGTTACGCGGGGCTCAATCAGCCCCAGCATTTT.

The V and J genes are TRBV3-1 (or the pseudogene TRBV3-2) and TRBJ1-1, with no clear D. This CDR3 is 16 amino acids long. V was shortened by 1 base and J by 5 bases, with 17 bases between the two germline ends. Per germline, CDR1 LGHDT and CDR2 YNNKEL (reference sequence). The CDR3 protein is CASSQVEPGWRTEAFF. CDR3 coding DNA: TGTGCCAGCAGCCAAGTGGAACCGGGGTGGAGGACTGAAGCTTTCTTT.

The chain recombines TRBV28 with TRBJ1-1; D unclear. Per the germline V gene, CDR1 is MDHEN and CDR2 is SYDVKM. The CDR3 consists of 12 residues. V shed 5 bases and J shed 1 base, with 5 bases lying between them. The CDR3 sequence: CASSGRNTEAFF. CDR3 sequence (DNA): TGTGCCAGCAGTGGAAGGAACACTGAAGCTTTCTTT.

The chain has TRBV28 and TRBJ1-2, with unresolved D. CDR1 is MDHEN and CDR2 is SYDVKM in the germline V gene. This CDR3 spans 13 amino acids. With 6 bases removed from V and 4 bases from J, the gap between germline ends came to 12 bases. Written as DNA, the CDR3 is TGTGCCAGCAGCTTCGGCCAGCGCTATGGCTACACCTTC. Its protein is CASSFGQRYGYTF.

This clone was observed a few times. The chain recombines TRBV19 with TRBJ1-5; 10 positions match TRBD1. V lost 3 bases and J lost 3; bases outside the gene matches: 5. CDR1 and CDR2 from the germline V gene are LNHDA and SQIVND (reference sequence). The CDR3 spans 16 residues. DNA for the CDR3: TGTGCCAGTAGTATGACGACAGGGGGCAACAATCAGCCCCAGCATTTT. It is translated as CASSMTTGGNNQPQHF.

A single count supports this clone. The chain couples TRBV28 to TRBJ1-2, with TRBD1 matching over 9 bases. Germline trimming cut 4 bases from V and 7 bases from J; bases unmatched to any gene: 7. From germline, CDR1 is MDHEN and CDR2 SYDVKM. The CDR3 length is 14 residues. In DNA form, the CDR3 reads TGTGCCAGCAGTTCCACAGGACAGGGGAGTGGCTACACCTTC. This gives the protein CASSSTGQGSGYTF.

This rearrangement joins TRBV19 to TRBJ2-3; D might be TRBD2 (5 bases). Trimming removed 9 bases from V and 1 base from J, with 14 bases in between. This CDR3 contains 14 residues. In germline, CDR1 is LNHDA, CDR2 SQIVND (reference sequence). CDR3 sequence: CASAGPTGTDTQYF. CDR3 nucleotides: TGTGCCAGCGCGGGCCCCACCGGCACAGATACGCAGTATTTT.

This chain links TRBV6-5 with TRBJ2-3; TRBD1 is a possible D gene (5 bases). The CDR3 spans 15 residues. CDR1 is MNHEY and CDR2 is SVGAGI in the germline V gene. The V end was cut by 0 bases, the J end by 3 bases, with 10 bases between. DNA of the CDR3: TGTGCCAGCAGTTACTCCGGACAAACTACAGATACGCAGTATTTT. Translated, it gives CASSYSGQTTDTQYF.

The V and J genes are TRBV28 and TRBJ1-5; 7 bases map to TRBD1. V shed 6 bases, J shed 0 bases, and the junction held 8 bases outside the gene matches. Germline V lookup: CDR1 MDHEN, CDR2 SYDVKM. This CDR3 has 16 residues. In DNA, the CDR3 is TGTGCCAGCAGACGTCGGACAGGAGGTAGCAATCAGCCCCAGCATTTT. Amino acids: CASRRRTGGSNQPQHF.

This clone showed up just a few times. This rearrangement joins TRBV19 to TRBJ2-7; D not resolved. The V and J ends lost 6 bases and 2 bases respectively, with 11 bases between them. Germline loops: CDR1 LNHDA, CDR2 SQIVND (reference sequence). This CDR3 region has 13 residues. The CDR3 region has the DNA TGTGCCAGTAGCGTAGATGACACCTACGAGCAGTACTTC. Amino acid sequence: CASSVDDTYEQYF.

CDR3 nucleotides: TGTGCCAGCAGTGAACAGGGTTGGGAGCAGTACTTC. This sequence encodes CASSEQGWEQYF. The rearrangement uses TRBV12-3 or TRBV12-4 and TRBJ2-7, with D possibly being TRBD1 (6 bases). The CDR3 length is 12 residues. The V gene lost 5 bases and the J gene lost 7 bases, with 12 bases spanning the gap.

This rearrangement joins TRBV6-2 or TRBV6-3 to TRBJ1-2; 8 nucleotides match TRBD1. The CDR3 runs 14 residues. V was clipped by 2 bases and J by 5 bases; unmatched bases: 4. Germline V CDR1 and CDR2: MNHEY, SVGEGT. The CDR3 loop is CASSYPRTGYGYTF. In nucleotides, the CDR3 is TGTGCCAGCAGTTACCCTCGGACAGGGTATGGCTACACCTTC.

The rearrangement links TRBV7-2 to TRBJ1-2, with D hard to call. V lost 2 bases and J lost 0, with 10 bases in between. CDR3 length: 15 residues. Per germline, CDR1 SGHTA and CDR2 FQGNSA. CDR3 loop: CASSLSRAANYGYTF. The CDR3 coding sequence is TGTGCCAGCAGCTTATCGAGGGCAGCTAACTATGGCTACACCTTC. The whole variable domain, remainder taken from reference TRBV7-2 and TRBJ1-2, is GAGVSQSPSNKVTEKGKDVELRCDPISGHTALYWYRQSLGQGLEFLIYFQGNSAPDKSGLPSDRFSAERTGGSVSTLTIQRTQQEDSAVYLCASSLSRAANYGYTFGSGTRLTVV.

This clone was seen a single time. This chain connects TRBV4-3 to TRBJ1-1; D is perhaps TRBD1 (6 bases). From germline, CDR1 is LGHNA and CDR2 YSLEER. V was clipped by 3 bases and J by 1 base, with 12 bases between them. CDR3 length: 15 amino acids. The CDR3 loop is CASSHVLGANTEAFF. The CDR3 nucleotides are TGCGCCAGCAGCCATGTCCTGGGGGCGAACACTGAAGCTTTCTTT.

The chain carries TRBV4-1 and TRBJ1-1; TRBD1 aligns across 7 bases. CDR3 length equals 16 residues. The V and J ends lost 1 base and 2 bases, in that order; junction bases with no gene match: 7. The germline V gene encodes CDR1 MGHRA and CDR2 YSYEKL. The chain's CDR3 is CASSQGEGGLNTEAFF. CDR3 bases: TGCGCCAGCAGCCAAGGGGAAGGGGGCTTAAACACTGAAGCTTTCTTT.

This clone has more than one count but fewer than ten. J is TRBJ2-7 and V is TRBV18; D is undetermined. Trimming pared 0 bases from V and 2 bases from J, leaving 5 bases between. The germline CDR1 and CDR2 sequences are KGHSH and LQKENI. The CDR3 runs 13 residues. In DNA form, the CDR3 reads TGTGCCAGCTCACCACCGGCTACCTACGAGCAGTACTTC. Translating it yields CASSPPATYEQYF.

The rearrangement uses TRBV5-1 and TRBJ2-7, with 10 bases that match TRBD2. This CDR3 is 13 amino acids long. V dropped 0 bases and J dropped 7; count of bases not matched to a gene: 1. Germline-derived CDR1 and CDR2 are SGHRS and YFSETQ. DNA for the CDR3: TGCGCCAGCAGCTTGGAACTAGCGGGGGAGCAGTACTTC. It encodes CASSLELAGEQYF.

The rearrangement joins TRBV18 to TRBJ2-3, with a tentative D call TRBD2 (7 bases). V lost 6 bases and J 0 bases, leaving 16 bases between the germline ends. CDR1 is KGHSH and CDR2 is LQKENI in the germline V gene. The CDR3 consists of 16 residues. CDR3 bases: TGTGCCAGCTCGTCGGCGGGGGCTACTAGCACAGATACGCAGTATTTT. Amino acids: CASSSAGATSTDTQYF.

The chain carries TRBV7-9 and TRBJ2-1, with D tentatively TRBD2 (5 bases). Trimming took off 1 base at V and 14 bases at J, with 15 bases between the two ends. The CDR3 runs 13 residues. The germline V gene has CDR1 SEHNR and CDR2 FQNEAQ (reference sequence). CDR3 DNA sequence: TGTGCCAGCAGCTTAGGGGGAGAGGGCGTGGAGTTCTTC. Translating gives CASSLGGEGVEFF.

This clone is a singleton in its sample. This chain joins TRBV7-8 and TRBJ2-2, with D possibly TRBD2 on 5 matching bases. Trimming shortened V by 5 bases and J by 5 bases, and 12 bases separated the two germline ends. Germline values: CDR1 SGHVS, CDR2 FQNEAQ. The CDR3 has 14 amino acids. The CDR3 loop reads CASSPREGTGELFF. CDR3 nucleotides: TGTGCCAGCAGCCCTAGAGAGGGAACCGGGGAGCTGTTTTTT.

The chain combines TRBV27 with TRBJ2-7; unclear D gene. The CDR3 contains 14 residues. Trimming removed 4 bases at V and 0 bases at J, with 10 bases between. Germline lookup yields CDR1 MNHEY and CDR2 SMNVEV (reference sequence). CDR3 loop: CASSWTASSYEQYF. As DNA, the CDR3 is TGTGCCAGCAGTTGGACGGCGAGCTCCTACGAGCAGTACTTC.

The chain employs TRBV21-1 and TRBJ1-4; the table gives TRBD1 as D, unverified against the DNA. TRBV21-1 counts as a pseudogene. The CDR3 totals 18 residues. The DNA for the CDR3 is TGTGCCAGCAGCAACCCCATTTGGACAGGGGGCATAAATGAAAAACTGTTTTTT. Translated, it gives CASSNPIWTGGINEKLFF.

The V gene is TRBV30, the J gene TRBJ1-5, with a possible D match to TRBD1 (5 bases). V was clipped by 3 bases and J by 1 base, with 28 bases between them. Germline V lookup: CDR1 GTSNPN, CDR2 SVGIG (reference sequence). The CDR3 consists of 20 residues. The CDR3 region is CAWRGGEEGPPRLSNQPQHF. The CDR3 nucleotides are TGTGCCTGGAGGGGGGGAGAGGAAGGGCCCCCTCGGCTGAGCAATCAGCCCCAGCATTTT.

The genes are TRBV5-1 and TRBJ1-2; 7 bases fit TRBD1. This CDR3 is 15 amino acids long. Germline CDR1 is SGHRS and CDR2 is YFSETQ. Trimming took 4 bases from V and 4 from J; bases not matched to a gene: 10. The CDR3: CASSPEGTALYGYTF. CDR3 DNA: TGCGCCAGCAGCCCGGAAGGGACAGCACTCTATGGCTACACCTTC. Full variable domain (missing parts from reference TRBV5-1 and TRBJ1-2): KAGVTQTPRYLIKTRGQQVTLSCSPISGHRSVSWYQQTPGQGLQFLFEYFSETQRNKGNFPGRFSGRQFSNSRSEMNVSTLELGDSALYLCASSPEGTALYGYTFGSGTRLTVV.

The chain recombines TRBV6-5 with TRBJ2-1; either TRBD1 or TRBD2 may fit D (6 bases each). V was cut by 6 bases and J by 12 bases, with 15 bases left in between. This CDR3 has 12 amino acids. CDR1 is MNHEY and CDR2 is SVGAGI in the germline V gene. Written as DNA, the CDR3 is TGTGCCAGCAGCGATCCTAGGGGGGCGCAGTTCTTC. This codes for CASSDPRGAQFF.